The 14 T cell receptor beta chains below were found in one sample sequenced in a study of blood T cell repertoires in COVID-19. TCRdb keeps only in-frame clones here, not all; method: immunoSEQ multiplex PCR. This repertoire shows about 130,000 clones, around 75% found once; its top ten account for approximately 5.2%. Sequencing was performed on peripheral blood. The source of these receptors is a woman in her 70s with COVID-19, enrolled during active disease.

This chain joins TRBV5-6 and TRBJ2-2; D may be TRBD1 (6 bases). Germline CDR1 is SGHDT and CDR2 is YYEEEE. Trimming removed 0 bases from V and 4 bases from J, with 13 bases in between. CDR3 length equals 16 residues. For the CDR3, the DNA is TGTGCCAGCAGCTTGGATCTTGGCAGGGGCACCGGGGAGCTGTTTTTT. Its translation: CASSLDLGRGTGELFF.

In nucleotides, the CDR3 is TGCAGTGCTAGTGCCGGACAGGGATACCAGCCCCAGCATTTT. Residues: CSASAGQGYQPQHF. The chain uses TRBV20-1 and TRBJ1-5; 8 nucleotides line up with TRBD1. Trimming at V came to 3 bases and at J to 7 bases, leaving 8 bases not matched to a gene. This CDR3 has 14 amino acids. Germline CDR1 reads DFQATT; CDR2 reads SNEGSKA (reference sequence).

The chain joins TRBV6-2 or TRBV6-3 to TRBJ1-5; 7 bases align to TRBD1. This CDR3 comprises 16 residues. In germline, CDR1 is MNHEY, CDR2 SVGEGT. The trim removed 5 bases at V and 5 bases at J, leaving 12 bases unmatched. CDR3: CASSPDRQSIYQPQHF. DNA for the CDR3: TGTGCCAGCAGTCCGGACAGGCAAAGCATCTATCAGCCCCAGCATTTT.

The chain combines TRBV6-1 with TRBJ1-4; D unresolved. The CDR3 consists of 14 residues. V lost 3 bases, J lost 10 bases, and 15 bases lay in between. The germline V gene encodes CDR1 MNHNS and CDR2 SASEGT. The CDR3 is CASSERHPARKLFF. As DNA, the CDR3 is TGTGCCAGCAGTGAGCGGCACCCCGCGCGAAAACTGTTTTTT.

The gene calls are TRBV2 and TRBJ1-2; TRBD1 matches 11 bases. The CDR3 consists of 20 residues. The V gene's germline CDR1 is SNHLY and CDR2 FYNNEI. V trimming: 3 bases; J trimming: 6 bases; junction bases outside the gene matches: 21. This chain's CDR3 is CASSENPGGTGGRDGNGYTF. CDR3 nucleotide sequence: TGTGCCAGCAGTGAGAACCCGGGGGGGACAGGGGGTCGAGACGGGAATGGCTACACCTTC.

This chain joins TRBV14 and TRBJ2-6; possible D gene TRBD2, 6 bases. Per germline, CDR1 SGHDN and CDR2 FVKESK. The CDR3 totals 16 residues. Trimming removed 4 bases at V and 0 bases at J, with 10 bases between. The CDR3: CASSLQGLSGANVLTF. The CDR3 coding sequence is TGTGCCAGCAGCCTTCAGGGACTCTCTGGGGCCAACGTCCTGACTTTC.

The CDR3 here is CASNPNPGTEAFF. The CDR3 region has the DNA TGTGCCAGCAACCCAAATCCGGGCACTGAAGCTTTCTTT. The chain uses TRBV2 and TRBJ1-1; D ambiguous. The CDR3 has 13 residues. V shed 7 bases and J shed 4 bases, with 13 bases lying between them. Germline lookup yields CDR1 SNHLY and CDR2 FYNNEI.

This clone was seen only a few times. This chain joins TRBV19 and TRBJ2-2; D not certain. The CDR3 has 16 residues. Looked up from germline, CDR1 is LNHDA and CDR2 is SQIVND (reference sequence). V lost 5 bases and J 5 bases, leaving 18 bases between the germline ends. The CDR3 nucleotides are TGTGCCAGTAGTCGCGCGGAATCGGTTAGGACCGGGGAGCTGTTTTTT. Translation gives CASSRAESVRTGELFF.

This rearrangement joins TRBV9 to TRBJ2-7; a possible D gene is TRBD2 (5 bases). The germline gives CDR1 SGDLS, CDR2 YYNGEE. The CDR3 loop spans 17 amino acids. Trimming stripped 7 bases from V and 0 bases from J, with 23 bases between. The CDR3 DNA is TGTGCCAGCCCACATTCCCCTTTTATGGGGAGCTCCTACGAGCAGTACTTC. Translation: CASPHSPFMGSSYEQYF.

This clone was observed a handful of times. The CDR3 DNA follows: TGTGCCAGCAGCCAAGGAGGTAGGGGGCGGAATTTTGAAGCTTTCTTT. Residues: CASSQGGRGRNFEAFF. The V call is TRBV14, the J call TRBJ1-1; 7 bases map to TRBD1. Germline CDR1 is SGHDN and CDR2 is FVKESK. There are 16 residues in the CDR3. The trim removed 1 base at V and 7 bases at J, leaving 12 bases unmatched. Supplemented by reference TRBV14 and TRBJ1-1, the full variable domain reads EAGVTQFPSHSVIEKGQTVTLRCDPISGHDNLYWYRRVMGKEIKFLLHFVKESKQDESGMPNNRFLAERTGGTYSTLKVQPAELEDSGVYFCASSQGGRGRNFEAFFGQGTRLTVV.

The genes are TRBV6-2 or TRBV6-3 and TRBJ2-1; D not resolved. Germline V gene lookup returns CDR1 MNHEY and CDR2 SVGEGT. The CDR3 is 13 residues long. The ends were cut back, 2 bases at V and 4 bases at J, with 6 bases in the middle. CDR3 DNA: TGTGCCAGCAGTTACCTTTTATACAATGAGCAGTTCTTC. This translates into CASSYLLYNEQFF.

The count of this clone is one. The rearrangement uses TRBV3-1 (or the pseudogene TRBV3-2) and TRBJ1-3; TRBD1 is a possible D gene (6 bases). Trimming shortened V by 2 bases and J by 8 bases, and 19 bases separated the two germline ends. The CDR3 totals 16 residues. Germline CDR1 is LGHDT and CDR2 is YNNKEL (reference sequence). The CDR3, as DNA: TGTGCCAGCAGCCAACTCGGGGGGGCGGAGAGGGACACCATATATTTT. This sequence encodes CASSQLGGAERDTIYF.

As for this clone: This sample includes further DNA sequences coding for the same CDR3. The CDR3 region is CAWSVAQGTEAFF. CDR3 DNA: TGTGCCTGGAGTGTGGCACAGGGCACTGAAGCTTTCTTT. This chain links TRBV30 with TRBJ1-1, with D possibly matching TRBD1 (6 bases). This CDR3 region has 13 residues. V shed 0 bases and J shed 4 bases, with 9 bases lying between them. Germline V lookup: CDR1 GTSNPN, CDR2 SVGIG (reference sequence).

The gene calls are TRBV6-2 or TRBV6-3 and TRBJ2-5, with 9 bases identical to TRBD1. Germline-derived CDR1 and CDR2 are MNHEY and SVGEGT. The V gene end was trimmed by 5 bases and the J gene end by 5 bases; junction bases not matched to a gene: 9. The CDR3 runs to 15 residues. The CDR3 DNA sequence: TGTGCCAGCAGTACCTCGACAGGGGGAACGGAGACCCAGTACTTC. The encoded protein is CASSTSTGGTETQYF.